The rows below give T cell receptor beta chains drawn from one sample of a study of T-cell memory formation after mild COVID-19. TCRdb re-derived calls from the 5' RACE reads in MiXCR, one entry per CDR3 protein. The sample has nearly 200,000 distinct CDR3 sequences, roughly 18% seen once; the top ten hold roughly 2.3%. The specimen was PBMCs or a T cell subset sorted from them (not recorded which). The receptors stem from an adult woman who had mild COVID-19 (a few samples of this study predate the infection). Cell type and time point are not known. Both conserved end residues are part of each CDR3. The order of the fields is D gene, clone size, CDR3 length, J gene, V gene, CDR3 DNA, CDR3 protein. A D gene is named only where the DNA matches it firmly. Part of the rows lack a size; the others show once, few, many or a class for expanded clones.

>-|few|16|TRBJ2-3|TRBV7-9
TGTGCCAGCAGCTTTTCGGGGCTAGCAGGCACAGATACGCAGTATTTT
CASSFSGLAGTDTQYF
>TRBD1|few|13|TRBJ1-5|TRBV2
TGTGCCAGCAGCAGGGGGCAAAATCAGCCCCAGCATTTT
CASSRGQNQPQHF
>-|-|12|TRBJ1-1|TRBV7-6
TGTGCCATTAGCAGGTTTCCCACTGAAGCTTTCTTT
CAISRFPTEAFF
>-|-|12|TRBJ2-3|TRBV14
TGTGCCAGCGCGAGAAACACAGATACGCAGTATTTT
CASARNTDTQYF
>-|few|15|TRBJ1-2|TRBV4-1
TGCGCCAGCAGCCGCACAGAACAGGGATTCTATGGCTACACCTTC
CASSRTEQGFYGYTF
>TRBD2|-|16|TRBJ2-5|TRBV12-3/TRBV12-4
TGTGCCAGCAGTTTGAGAAGCGGGGAACACCAAGAGACCCAGTACTTC
CASSLRSGEHQETQYF
>-|few|14|TRBJ2-5|TRBV29-1
TGCAGCGTTGGACTCTACGCAACGCCAGGGACCCAGTACTTC
CSVGLYATPGTQYF
>-|few|15|TRBJ2-1|TRBV2
TGTGCCAGCCTAGGGGCAGTCTCAAATTACAATGAGCAGTTCTTC
CASLGAVSNYNEQFF
>TRBD2|-|17|TRBJ2-1|TRBV12-3/TRBV12-4
TGTGCCAGCAGTTCGGCGACTAGCGGGACCTACGGAAGACGGCAGTTCTTC
CASSSATSGTYGRRQFF
>TRBD2|few|13|TRBJ2-2|TRBV7-8
TGTGCCAGCGAGCGGGGGAACACCGGGGAGCTGTTTTTT
CASERGNTGELFF
>-|-|16|TRBJ2-1|TRBV18
TGTGCCAGCTCACCACGCGGCGACCTTACCTACAATGAGCAGTTCTTC
CASSPRGDLTYNEQFF
>TRBD1|-|14|TRBJ1-1|TRBV7-9
TGTGCCAGCAGCCCAGGGGAGGCAGGGGGCCGGGCTTTCTTT
CASSPGEAGGRAFF
>-|many|15|TRBJ1-1|TRBV20-1
TGCAGTGCTAGAGATGCGGGCAGGGCAAACACTGAAGCTTTCTTT
CSARDAGRANTEAFF
>-|-|13|TRBJ2-7|TRBV30
TGTGCCTGGAGTGTACAGGGCTCCTACGAGCAGTACTTC
CAWSVQGSYEQYF
>TRBD1|-|15|TRBJ1-1|TRBV12-3/TRBV12-4
TGTGCCAGCAGTCGGGACAGGGGGCCTCCCACTGAAGCTTTCTTT
CASSRDRGPPTEAFF
>TRBD1|-|14|TRBJ1-2|TRBV6-5
TGTGCCAGCAGACAACCGGACAGGGTTGGTGGCTACACCTTC
CASRQPDRVGGYTF
>-|-|18|TRBJ2-2|TRBV15
TGTGCCACCAGCAGAGGCGGAGGGACAGCCGGGGACACCGGGGAGCTGTTTTTT
CATSRGGGTAGDTGELFF
>TRBD1|-|15|TRBJ1-1|TRBV20-1
TGCAGTGCTCATATAAACGACAGGGGCGGCGGTGAAGCTTTCTTT
CSAHINDRGGGEAFF
>-|once|12|TRBJ1-2|TRBV20-1
TGCAGTGCTTGGCGGCTGAACTATGGCTACACCTTC
CSAWRLNYGYTF
>-|-|13|TRBJ1-3|TRBV12-3/TRBV12-4
TGTGCCAGCAGACCCGCCGGGACCCCCAGACTATATTTT
CASRPAGTPRLYF
>-|-|13|TRBJ2-7|TRBV7-2
TGTGCCAGCAGCTTGGGCGGGCACTACGAGCAGTACTTC
CASSLGGHYEQYF
>-|few|14|TRBJ1-1|TRBV7-9
TGTGCCAGCAGCTTATCGGGGAGTAAAACTGAAGCTTTCTTT
CASSLSGSKTEAFF
>-|few|14|TRBJ2-4|TRBV5-1
TGCGCCAGCAGCTTTGGGGGGCTGGAGGACATTCAGTACTTC
CASSFGGLEDIQYF
>-|few|15|TRBJ2-5|TRBV5-6
TGTGCCAGCACAGGACTCACCCGCAACCAAGAGACCCAGTACTTC
CASTGLTRNQETQYF
>TRBD1|-|14|TRBJ1-1|TRBV5-4
TGTGCCAGCAGCTTGGGTTGGGACCGACAGGGAGCTTTCTTT
CASSLGWDRQGAFF
>-|few|15|TRBJ2-7|TRBV6-1
TGTGCCAGCAGTGAAATGGCAGGCCGTTACTACGAGCAGTACTTC
CASSEMAGRYYEQYF
>TRBD2|-|14|TRBJ2-3|TRBV7-3
TGTGCCAGCAAGACTAGCGGGGGATCAGATACGCAGTATTTT
CASKTSGGSDTQYF
>TRBD2|few|15|TRBJ2-7|TRBV4-2
TGTGCCAGCAGCCAAGCTAGCGGGGGGGCAAACGAGCAGTACTTC
CASSQASGGANEQYF
>-|-|13|TRBJ1-1|TRBV7-9
TGTGCCAGCAGCTTATCTCCGGATACTGAAGCTTTCTTT
CASSLSPDTEAFF
>-|few|13|TRBJ1-2|TRBV12-3/TRBV12-4
TGTGCCAGCAGTCCGCAGGGACCCCATGGCTACACCTTC
CASSPQGPHGYTF
>-|-|14|TRBJ1-6|TRBV12-3/TRBV12-4
TGTGCCAGCAGTTTATCCACGTCGCGGTCACCCCTCCACTTT
CASSLSTSRSPLHF
>-|many|13|TRBJ2-7|TRBV5-1
TGCGCCAGCAGCTTAAGACAGGCCTACGAGCAGTACTTC
CASSLRQAYEQYF
>-|-|15|TRBJ2-6|TRBV7-9
TGTGCCAGCAGCTTCAGGGAACTCGGGGCCAACGTCCTGACTTTC
CASSFRELGANVLTF
>TRBD2|-|16|TRBJ2-3|TRBV27
TGTGCCAGCAGTCGGACTAGCGGATCTAGCACAGATACGCAGTATTTT
CASSRTSGSSTDTQYF
>-|few|16|TRBJ2-5|TRBV9
TGTGCCAGCAGCGCCCAGCCGGGCCCCCTGGGGGAGACCCAGTACTTC
CASSAQPGPLGETQYF
>-|few|15|TRBJ2-7|TRBV2
TGTGCCAGCAGTGATCGGCCAGGGAGGCCCTACGAGCAGTACTTC
CASSDRPGRPYEQYF
>-|once|12|TRBJ2-3|TRBV29-1
TGCAGCGGGGGATCCCGAGGGGATACGCAGTATTTT
CSGGSRGDTQYF
>-|-|15|TRBJ2-7|TRBV4-3
TGCGCCAGCAGCCAAGTGAAGGACCTCTCCTACGAGCAGTACTTC
CASSQVKDLSYEQYF
>-|-|15|TRBJ1-2|TRBV7-3
TGTGCCAGCAGCTTAAGAGAGGGGTCCGCGGGTGGCTACACCTTC
CASSLREGSAGGYTF
>-|many|16|TRBJ2-5|TRBV9
TGTGCCAGCAGCGTAGGTGGGCTTGATAACCAAGAGACCCAGTACTTC
CASSVGGLDNQETQYF
>-|few|14|TRBJ1-2|TRBV2
TGTGCCAGCAGTGAGAGGGGCAGGGGAGATGGCTACACCTTC
CASSERGRGDGYTF